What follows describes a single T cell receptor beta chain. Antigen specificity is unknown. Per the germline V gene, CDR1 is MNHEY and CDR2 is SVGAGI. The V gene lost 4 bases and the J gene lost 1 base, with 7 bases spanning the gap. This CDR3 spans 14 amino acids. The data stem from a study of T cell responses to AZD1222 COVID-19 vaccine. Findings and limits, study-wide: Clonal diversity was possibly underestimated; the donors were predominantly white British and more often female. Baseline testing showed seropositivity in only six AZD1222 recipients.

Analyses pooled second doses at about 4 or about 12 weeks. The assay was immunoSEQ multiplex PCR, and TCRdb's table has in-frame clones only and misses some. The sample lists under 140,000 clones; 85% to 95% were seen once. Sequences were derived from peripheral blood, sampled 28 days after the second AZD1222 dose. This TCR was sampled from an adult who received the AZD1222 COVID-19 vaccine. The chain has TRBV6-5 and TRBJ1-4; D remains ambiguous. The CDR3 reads CASSSVRTNEKLFF. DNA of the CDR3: TGTGCCAGCAGTTCCGTCCGAACTAATGAAAAACTGTTTTTT.